This T cell receptor (beta chain) was sequenced during a study of vaccination and CD4 T cells after COVID-19. On the study more broadly: Recovered patients in the cohort numbered six men and four women, two of them Hispanic. Stimuli were overlapping spike peptide pools of SARS-CoV-2 and three common cold coronaviruses (HCoV-NL63, HCoV-OC43, HCoV-229E).

Treatment: approximately 11-day PBMC culture with coronavirus spike peptide pools or control peptides (ViraFEST assay). CD4+ T cells that came from the unexposed donor were collected before the COVID-19 pandemic (2011-2018). The Oncomine TCR Beta short-read assay generated sequence data from the DNA of cultured CD4+ T cells. MiXCR, applied by TCRdb to the PCR reads, yields one record per CDR3 protein. The repertoire holds about 8,400 distinct CDR3 sequences, with over 35% as singletons. Study findings and constraints: From a median of roughly 21 to 40, SARS-CoV-2-reactive clonotypes increased, though not significantly.

Deletions cut 4 bases from V and 3 bases from J, with 14 bases between. This CDR3 region has 14 residues. Germline CDR1 reads SGHNT; CDR2 reads YYREEE (reference sequence). On this clonotype itself: Its specificity is unknown.

The sequence came from a human donor in good health. Sequencing was carried out using CD4+ T cells from blood, cultured in vitro. The chain is built from TRBV5-4 and TRBJ2-7; possible D gene TRBD2, 5 bases. CDR3 DNA sequence: TGTGCCAGCAGCCCCGGACTCTCCAACTACGAGCAGTACTTC. Protein: CASSPGLSNYEQYF.